These T cell receptor beta chains were read from a single sample in a study of neurological immune-mediated disorders. Using its own MiXCR run on the 5' RACE reads, TCRdb lists one record per CDR3 protein. This sample has about 65,000 distinct CDR3 sequences, with over 4% found just once. Source material: PBMCs. These receptors came from a man in his forties or fifties with multiple sclerosis. Each CDR3 is given with its conserved first and last residue. Each record gives: V gene, J gene, clone size, D gene, CDR3 protein, CDR3 DNA. D genes are given only for firm matches. Only part of the rows carry a size: once, few, many, or a class if the clone is expanded.

v_gene: TRBV20-1
j_gene: TRBJ1-5
abundance: many
d_gene: TRBD1
CDR3aa: CSARGQAGRPQHF
CDR3nt: TGCAGTGCTAGGGGACAGGCGGGTAGGCCCCAGCATTTT

v_gene: TRBV4-1
j_gene: TRBJ1-2
abundance: many
d_gene: -
CDR3aa: CASSQDRGGSYGYTF
CDR3nt: TGCGCCAGCAGCCAAGATCGGGGGGGGTCCTATGGCTACACCTTC

v_gene: TRBV5-4
j_gene: TRBJ2-2
abundance: many
d_gene: TRBD1
CDR3aa: CASSLGQGALTGELFF
CDR3nt: TGTGCCAGCAGCCTGGGACAGGGGGCGCTGACCGGGGAGCTGTTTTTT

v_gene: TRBV27
j_gene: TRBJ2-2
abundance: few
d_gene: -
CDR3aa: CASSFTDNTGELFF
CDR3nt: TGTGCCAGCAGTTTCACAGACAACACCGGGGAGCTGTTTTTT

v_gene: TRBV15
j_gene: TRBJ2-1
abundance: many
d_gene: TRBD2
CDR3aa: CATRLAGELNEQFF
CDR3nt: TGTGCCACCCGACTAGCGGGGGAGCTCAATGAGCAGTTCTTC

v_gene: TRBV20-1
j_gene: TRBJ1-5
abundance: many
d_gene: -
CDR3aa: CSAREMGRSNQPQHF
CDR3nt: TGCAGTGCTAGAGAGATGGGTAGGAGCAATCAGCCCCAGCATTTT

v_gene: TRBV5-1
j_gene: TRBJ2-4
abundance: many
d_gene: -
CDR3aa: CASAGAAMGVAKNIQYF
CDR3nt: TGCGCCAGCGCCGGGGCAGCCATGGGAGTAGCCAAAAACATTCAGTACTTC

v_gene: TRBV7-9
j_gene: TRBJ2-7
abundance: many
d_gene: -
CDR3aa: CASSPIRGRDVYEQYF
CDR3nt: TGTGCCAGCAGTCCTATCAGGGGGAGGGACGTCTACGAGCAGTACTTC

v_gene: TRBV5-1
j_gene: TRBJ2-5
abundance: many
d_gene: TRBD2
CDR3aa: CASSPFTSGGDETQYF
CDR3nt: TGCGCCAGCAGCCCGTTTACTAGCGGGGGGGATGAGACCCAGTACTTC

v_gene: TRBV5-1
j_gene: TRBJ1-2
abundance: many
d_gene: -
CDR3aa: CASSSSTGNYGYTF
CDR3nt: TGCGCCAGCAGCTCCTCGACAGGAAACTATGGCTACACCTTC

v_gene: TRBV20-1
j_gene: TRBJ2-1
abundance: many
d_gene: TRBD2
CDR3aa: CSPDTQASGGYNEQFF
CDR3nt: TGCAGTCCTGACACCCAAGCCAGCGGGGGTTACAATGAGCAGTTCTTC

v_gene: TRBV4-1
j_gene: TRBJ1-2
abundance: many
d_gene: TRBD1
CDR3aa: CASSNRDSRRYGYTF
CDR3nt: TGCGCCAGCAGCAACCGGGACAGTAGACGCTATGGCTACACCTTC

v_gene: TRBV20-1
j_gene: TRBJ2-5
abundance: -
d_gene: TRBD1
CDR3aa: CSAGGQLSSQETQYF
CDR3nt: TGCAGTGCTGGGGGACAGTTAAGCTCCCAAGAGACCCAGTACTTC

v_gene: TRBV24-1
j_gene: TRBJ2-2
abundance: many
d_gene: -
CDR3aa: CATTSTTGELFF
CDR3nt: TGTGCCACCACCTCGACCACCGGGGAGCTGTTTTTT

v_gene: TRBV11-2
j_gene: TRBJ2-1
abundance: many
d_gene: -
CDR3aa: CASSTHGVYNEQFF
CDR3nt: TGTGCCAGCAGCACTCATGGAGTCTACAATGAGCAGTTCTTC

v_gene: TRBV19
j_gene: TRBJ2-1
abundance: many
d_gene: -
CDR3aa: CASTPEATRRKFF
CDR3nt: TGTGCCAGTACCCCCGAGGCAACTAGGAGAAAGTTCTTC

v_gene: TRBV12-3/TRBV12-4
j_gene: TRBJ2-1
abundance: many
d_gene: -
CDR3aa: CASSFVDSMYNEQFF
CDR3nt: TGTGCCAGCAGTTTTGTGGACAGCATGTACAATGAGCAGTTCTTC

v_gene: TRBV3-1
j_gene: TRBJ1-6
abundance: many
d_gene: -
CDR3aa: CASSPRHAEGSPLHF
CDR3nt: TGTGCCAGCAGCCCCCGACACGCCGAAGGTTCACCCCTCCACTTT

v_gene: TRBV12-3/TRBV12-4
j_gene: TRBJ1-4
abundance: many
d_gene: -
CDR3aa: CASSLRGQGGEKLFF
CDR3nt: TGTGCCAGCAGTTTACGCGGGCAGGGAGGTGAAAAACTGTTTTTT

v_gene: TRBV12-3/TRBV12-4
j_gene: TRBJ1-2
abundance: many
d_gene: TRBD1
CDR3aa: CASSKQGAVTNYGYTF
CDR3nt: TGTGCCAGCAGCAAACAGGGGGCTGTAACTAACTATGGCTACACCTTC

v_gene: TRBV28
j_gene: TRBJ1-2
abundance: many
d_gene: -
CDR3aa: CASSFRGRQLNYGYTF
CDR3nt: TGTGCCAGCAGTTTCCGGGGGAGGCAATTAAACTATGGCTACACCTTC

v_gene: TRBV2
j_gene: TRBJ2-4
abundance: many
d_gene: -
CDR3aa: CASSYPDRFLAKNIQYF
CDR3nt: TGTGCCAGCAGTTACCCTGACAGGTTCCTAGCCAAAAACATTCAGTACTTC

v_gene: TRBV20-1
j_gene: TRBJ2-3
abundance: many
d_gene: -
CDR3aa: CSARGRGDTQYF
CDR3nt: TGCAGTGCTAGAGGAAGGGGGGATACGCAGTATTTT

v_gene: TRBV20-1
j_gene: TRBJ2-6
abundance: many
d_gene: -
CDR3aa: CSARVGSGANVLTF
CDR3nt: TGCAGTGCTAGAGTGGGCTCTGGGGCCAACGTCCTGACTTTC

v_gene: TRBV13
j_gene: TRBJ2-1
abundance: many
d_gene: TRBD1
CDR3aa: CASSPGTGDEQFF
CDR3nt: TGTGCCAGCAGCCCCGGGACAGGCGATGAGCAGTTCTTC

v_gene: TRBV14
j_gene: TRBJ2-5
abundance: many
d_gene: TRBD1
CDR3aa: CASSQEVGWTGVEETQYF
CDR3nt: TGTGCCAGCAGCCAAGAAGTAGGTTGGACAGGGGTAGAAGAGACCCAGTACTTC

v_gene: TRBV20-1
j_gene: TRBJ2-2
abundance: few
d_gene: TRBD1
CDR3aa: CSARGDRGYTGELFF
CDR3nt: TGCAGTGCTAGGGGGGACAGGGGGTACACCGGGGAGCTGTTTTTT

v_gene: TRBV5-1
j_gene: TRBJ2-7
abundance: many
d_gene: -
CDR3aa: CASSLAGGLYEQYF
CDR3nt: TGCGCCAGCAGCTTGGCTGGGGGGCTCTACGAGCAGTACTTC

v_gene: TRBV3-1
j_gene: TRBJ2-5
abundance: few
d_gene: -
CDR3aa: CATSTRGAIRETQYF
CDR3nt: TGTGCCACCTCTACCCGGGGGGCCATCAGGGAGACCCAGTACTTC

v_gene: TRBV15
j_gene: TRBJ2-5
abundance: many
d_gene: -
CDR3aa: CATSKEQKSFGETQYF
CDR3nt: TGTGCCACCAGCAAAGAACAGAAATCCTTCGGAGAGACCCAGTACTTC

v_gene: TRBV3-1
j_gene: TRBJ1-6
abundance: -
d_gene: -
CDR3aa: CASSQVFRRPLNF
CDR3nt: TGTGCCAGCAGCCAAGTTTTTCGAAGACCCCTCAACTTT

v_gene: TRBV7-9
j_gene: TRBJ2-3
abundance: -
d_gene: TRBD1
CDR3aa: CASSSAASGTAPAHTQYF
CDR3nt: TGTGCCAGCAGCTCAGCCGCCTCAGGGACAGCTCCTGCGCATACGCAGTATTTT

v_gene: TRBV15
j_gene: TRBJ2-1
abundance: many
d_gene: TRBD2
CDR3aa: CATSTGLAGIYNEQFF
CDR3nt: TGTGCCACCAGCACCGGACTAGCGGGGATCTACAATGAGCAGTTCTTC

v_gene: TRBV7-9
j_gene: TRBJ2-3
abundance: many
d_gene: TRBD2
CDR3aa: CASSPVGTRSSDTQYF
CDR3nt: TGTGCCAGCAGCCCAGTCGGGACTAGATCATCAGATACGCAGTATTTT

v_gene: TRBV20-1
j_gene: TRBJ1-1
abundance: many
d_gene: TRBD1
CDR3aa: CSAPPGTVNTEAFF
CDR3nt: TGCAGTGCCCCCCCCGGGACAGTCAACACTGAAGCTTTCTTT

v_gene: TRBV5-1
j_gene: TRBJ2-2
abundance: few
d_gene: -
CDR3aa: CASSLVGQLSTGELFF
CDR3nt: TGCGCCAGCAGCTTGGTGGGGCAGCTAAGCACCGGGGAGCTGTTTTTT

v_gene: TRBV20-1
j_gene: TRBJ2-5
abundance: few
d_gene: -
CDR3aa: CSAQGETQYF
CDR3nt: TGCAGTGCGCAGGGCGAGACCCAGTACTTC

v_gene: TRBV9
j_gene: TRBJ2-5
abundance: many
d_gene: -
CDR3aa: CASSVGGVQETQYF
CDR3nt: TGTGCCAGCAGCGTAGGGGGAGTTCAAGAGACCCAGTACTTC

v_gene: TRBV5-1
j_gene: TRBJ2-5
abundance: many
d_gene: TRBD1
CDR3aa: CASSLRTGNQETQYF
CDR3nt: TGCGCCAGCAGCTTGAGGACAGGGAACCAAGAGACCCAGTACTTC

v_gene: TRBV5-5
j_gene: TRBJ1-1
abundance: many
d_gene: -
CDR3aa: CASSLRGENTEAFF
CDR3nt: TGTGCCAGCAGCTTGAGGGGGGAGAACACTGAAGCTTTCTTT

v_gene: TRBV5-1
j_gene: TRBJ1-6
abundance: many
d_gene: TRBD1
CDR3aa: CASSPGTGGNSPLHF
CDR3nt: TGCGCCAGCAGCCCCGGGACAGGGGGTAATTCACCCCTCCACTTT

v_gene: TRBV5-1
j_gene: TRBJ2-5
abundance: many
d_gene: -
CDR3aa: CASSGAGSPQETQYF
CDR3nt: TGCGCCAGCAGCGGTGCCGGGTCACCACAAGAGACCCAGTACTTC

v_gene: TRBV28
j_gene: TRBJ1-2
abundance: many
d_gene: -
CDR3aa: CQAGRIYGYTF
CDR3nt: TGTCAAGCAGGAAGGATCTATGGCTACACCTTC

v_gene: TRBV3-1
j_gene: TRBJ2-7
abundance: -
d_gene: -
CDR3aa: CASSRLRDSEQYF
CDR3nt: TGTGCCAGCAGCCGCTTAAGGGATTCCGAGCAGTACTTC

v_gene: TRBV3-1
j_gene: TRBJ2-3
abundance: -
d_gene: -
CDR3aa: CASSQTTRGTDTQYF
CDR3nt: TGTGCCAGCAGCCAGACCACTAGAGGCACAGATACGCAGTATTTT

v_gene: TRBV12-3/TRBV12-4
j_gene: TRBJ1-2
abundance: many
d_gene: TRBD1
CDR3aa: CASTPGTGYGYTF
CDR3nt: TGTGCCAGCACTCCCGGGACAGGGTATGGCTACACCTTC

v_gene: TRBV6-2/TRBV6-3
j_gene: TRBJ1-2
abundance: -
d_gene: TRBD1
CDR3aa: CASSYSIANTGDYGYTF
CDR3nt: TGTGCCAGCAGTTACTCGATTGCCAACACAGGGGACTATGGCTACACCTTC

v_gene: TRBV5-5
j_gene: TRBJ2-2
abundance: many
d_gene: -
CDR3aa: CASSLAPGKVGELFF
CDR3nt: TGTGCCAGCAGCTTGGCCCCAGGGAAAGTCGGGGAGCTGTTTTTT

v_gene: TRBV4-1
j_gene: TRBJ2-1
abundance: many
d_gene: -
CDR3aa: CASSSKFYNEQFF
CDR3nt: TGCGCCAGCAGCTCTAAGTTCTACAATGAGCAGTTCTTC

v_gene: TRBV20-1
j_gene: TRBJ1-5
abundance: many
d_gene: -
CDR3aa: CSARGNTGSSQPQNF
CDR3nt: TGCAGTGCTAGAGGAAACACAGGGAGCTCTCAGCCCCAGAATTTT

v_gene: TRBV4-1
j_gene: TRBJ2-2
abundance: many
d_gene: -
CDR3aa: CASRRQSGTGELFF
CDR3nt: TGCGCCAGCAGACGACAAAGCGGCACCGGGGAGCTGTTTTTT

v_gene: TRBV29-1
j_gene: TRBJ1-1
abundance: many
d_gene: -
CDR3aa: CSVDGMNTEAFF
CDR3nt: TGCAGCGTTGATGGGATGAACACTGAAGCTTTCTTT

v_gene: TRBV6-1
j_gene: TRBJ1-2
abundance: many
d_gene: -
CDR3aa: CASSEARGTGYTF
CDR3nt: TGTGCCAGCAGTGAAGCGCGGGGGACTGGCTACACCTTC

v_gene: TRBV12-3/TRBV12-4
j_gene: TRBJ1-1
abundance: many
d_gene: -
CDR3aa: CASNPRPTRRGAFF
CDR3nt: TGTGCCAGCAACCCACGGCCGACACGGCGAGGAGCTTTCTTT

v_gene: TRBV4-1
j_gene: TRBJ2-3
abundance: -
d_gene: -
CDR3aa: CASSQVGREDTQYF
CDR3nt: TGCGCCAGCAGCCAAGTCGGGCGGGAAGATACGCAGTATTTT